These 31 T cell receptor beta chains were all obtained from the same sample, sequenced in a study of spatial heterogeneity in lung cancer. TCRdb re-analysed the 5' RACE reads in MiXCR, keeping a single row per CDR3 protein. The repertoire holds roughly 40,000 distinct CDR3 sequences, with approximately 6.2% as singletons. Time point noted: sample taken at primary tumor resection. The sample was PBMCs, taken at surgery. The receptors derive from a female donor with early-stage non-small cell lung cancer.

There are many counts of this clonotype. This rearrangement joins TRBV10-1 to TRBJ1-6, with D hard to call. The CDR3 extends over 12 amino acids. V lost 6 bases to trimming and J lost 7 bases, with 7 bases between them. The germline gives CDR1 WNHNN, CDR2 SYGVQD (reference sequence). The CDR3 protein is CASSPTNSPLHF. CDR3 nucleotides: TGCGCCAGCAGCCCGACGAATTCACCCCTCCACTTT.

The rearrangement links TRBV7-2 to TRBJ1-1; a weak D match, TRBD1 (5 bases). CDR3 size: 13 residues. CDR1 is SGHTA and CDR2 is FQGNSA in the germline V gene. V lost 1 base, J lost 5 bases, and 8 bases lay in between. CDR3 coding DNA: TGTGCCAGCAGCTTAGACGGGACGACTGAAGCTTTCTTT. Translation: CASSLDGTTEAFF.

Here the CDR3 reads CASSLGAPGKGEKLFF. The CDR3 DNA is TGCGCCAGCAGCTTGGGGGCCCCGGGCAAGGGAGAAAAACTGTTTTTT. The chain uses TRBV5-1 and TRBJ1-4, with D unresolved. This CDR3 has 16 residues. The germline gives CDR1 SGHRS, CDR2 YFSETQ. Trimming took 0 bases from V and 8 from J, leaving 17 bases between them.

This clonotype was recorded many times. The CDR3 DNA is TGCAGTGCCCCGACAGGTCCCTACGAGCAGTACTTC. Translated: CSAPTGPYEQYF. This sequence joins TRBV20-1 and TRBJ2-7; weak D call: TRBD1 (6 bases). Per the germline V gene, CDR1 is DFQATT and CDR2 is SNEGSKA (reference sequence). The length of the CDR3 is 12 residues. The V end lost 6 bases, the J end lost 2 bases, and 11 bases lay between the germline ends.

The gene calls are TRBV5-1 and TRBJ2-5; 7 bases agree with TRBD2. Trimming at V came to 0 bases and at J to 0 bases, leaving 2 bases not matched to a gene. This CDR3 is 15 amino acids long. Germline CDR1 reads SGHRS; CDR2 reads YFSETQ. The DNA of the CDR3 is TGCGCCAGCAGCTTGGCGGGGGGTAACCAAGAGACCCAGTACTTC. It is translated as CASSLAGGNQETQYF.

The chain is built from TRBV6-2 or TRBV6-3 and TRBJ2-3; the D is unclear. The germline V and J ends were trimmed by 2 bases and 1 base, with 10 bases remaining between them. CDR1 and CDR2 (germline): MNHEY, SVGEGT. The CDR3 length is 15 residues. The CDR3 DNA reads TGTGCCAGCAGTTACGAAAAGCGTCGCACAGATACGCAGTATTTT. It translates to CASSYEKRRTDTQYF.

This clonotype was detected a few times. The CDR3 sequence: CAISEEAETQYF. CDR3 nucleotide sequence: TGTGCCATCAGTGAGGAGGCGGAGACCCAGTACTTC. This chain uses TRBV10-3 with TRBJ2-5; D unclear. The V end lost 2 bases, the J end lost 5 bases, and 6 bases lay between the germline ends. This CDR3 has 12 residues. Germline V lookup: CDR1 ENHRY, CDR2 SYGVKD.

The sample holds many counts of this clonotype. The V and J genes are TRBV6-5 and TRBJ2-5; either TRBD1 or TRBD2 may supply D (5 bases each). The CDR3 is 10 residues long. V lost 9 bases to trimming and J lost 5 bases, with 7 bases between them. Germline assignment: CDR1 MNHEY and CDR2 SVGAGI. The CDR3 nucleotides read TGTGCCAGTTGGGGGGAGACCCAGTACTTC. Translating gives CASWGETQYF.

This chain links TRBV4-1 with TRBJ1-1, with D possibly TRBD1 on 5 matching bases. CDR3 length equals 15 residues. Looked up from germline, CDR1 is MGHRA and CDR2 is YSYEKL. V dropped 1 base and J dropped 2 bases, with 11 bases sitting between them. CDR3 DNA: TGCGCCAGCAGCCAAGGGACGGGGGTCAACACTGAAGCTTTCTTT. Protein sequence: CASSQGTGVNTEAFF.

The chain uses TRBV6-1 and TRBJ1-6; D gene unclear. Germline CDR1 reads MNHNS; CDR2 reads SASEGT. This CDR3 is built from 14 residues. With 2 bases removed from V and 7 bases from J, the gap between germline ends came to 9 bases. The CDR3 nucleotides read TGTGCCAGCAGTGAACTAGGGATAAATTCACCCCTCCACTTT. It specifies CASSELGINSPLHF.

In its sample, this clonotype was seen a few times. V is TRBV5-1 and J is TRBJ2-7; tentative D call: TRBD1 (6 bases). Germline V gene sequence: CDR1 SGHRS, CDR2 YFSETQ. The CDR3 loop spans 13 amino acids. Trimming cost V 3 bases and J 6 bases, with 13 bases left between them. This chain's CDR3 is CASSSQTRGEQYF. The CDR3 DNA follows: TGCGCCAGCAGCTCCCAAACCAGGGGCGAGCAGTACTTC.

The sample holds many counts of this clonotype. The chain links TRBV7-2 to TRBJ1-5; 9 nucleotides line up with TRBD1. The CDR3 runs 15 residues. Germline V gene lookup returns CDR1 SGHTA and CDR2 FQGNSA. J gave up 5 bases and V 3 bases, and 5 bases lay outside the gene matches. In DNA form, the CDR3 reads TGTGCCAGCAGCTTCGGACAGGGGCGATATCAGCCCCAGCATTTT. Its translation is CASSFGQGRYQPQHF.

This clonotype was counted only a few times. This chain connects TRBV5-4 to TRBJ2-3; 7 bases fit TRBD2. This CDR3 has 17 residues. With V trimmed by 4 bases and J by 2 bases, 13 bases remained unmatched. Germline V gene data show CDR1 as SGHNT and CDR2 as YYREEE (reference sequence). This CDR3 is CASSPGGSGRSTDTQYF. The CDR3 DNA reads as TGTGCCAGCAGCCCCGGAGGTAGCGGGCGGTCCACAGATACGCAGTATTTT.

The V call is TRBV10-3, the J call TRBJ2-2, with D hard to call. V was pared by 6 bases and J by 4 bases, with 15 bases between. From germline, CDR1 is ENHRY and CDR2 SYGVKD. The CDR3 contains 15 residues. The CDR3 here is CAISADTPSTGELFF. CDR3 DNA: TGTGCCATCAGCGCCGACACCCCGAGCACCGGGGAGCTGTTTTTT.

The chain's CDR3 is CSVEGQTQETQYF. The DNA for the CDR3 is TGCAGCGTTGAGGGACAGACACAAGAGACCCAGTACTTC. The chain has TRBV29-1 and TRBJ2-5; 7 positions agree with TRBD1. After removal of 3 bases from V and 2 bases from J, the junction contained 3 bases not matched to a gene. The CDR3 extends over 13 amino acids. The germline V gene has CDR1 SQVTM and CDR2 ANQGSEA.

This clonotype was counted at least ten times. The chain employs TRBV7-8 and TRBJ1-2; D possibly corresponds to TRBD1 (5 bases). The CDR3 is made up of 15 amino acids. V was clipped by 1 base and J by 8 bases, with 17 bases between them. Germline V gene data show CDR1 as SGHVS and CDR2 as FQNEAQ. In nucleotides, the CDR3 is TGTGCCAGCAGCTTAGTGGCAGGGAGCGGCGACGGCTACACCTTC. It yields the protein CASSLVAGSGDGYTF.

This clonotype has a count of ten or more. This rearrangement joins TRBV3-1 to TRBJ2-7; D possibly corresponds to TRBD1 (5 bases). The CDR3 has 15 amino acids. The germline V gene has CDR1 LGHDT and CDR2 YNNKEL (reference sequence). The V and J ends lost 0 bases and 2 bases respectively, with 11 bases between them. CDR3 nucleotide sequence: TGTGCCAGCAGCCAAGATGCAGGGAACCCCTACGAGCAGTACTTC. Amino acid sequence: CASSQDAGNPYEQYF.

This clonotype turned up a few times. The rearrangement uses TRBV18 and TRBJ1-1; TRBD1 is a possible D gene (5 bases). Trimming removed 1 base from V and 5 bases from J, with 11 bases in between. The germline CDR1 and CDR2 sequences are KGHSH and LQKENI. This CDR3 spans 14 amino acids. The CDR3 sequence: CASSPRGGDTEAFF. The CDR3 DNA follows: TGTGCCAGCTCACCACGGGGGGGAGATACTGAAGCTTTCTTT.

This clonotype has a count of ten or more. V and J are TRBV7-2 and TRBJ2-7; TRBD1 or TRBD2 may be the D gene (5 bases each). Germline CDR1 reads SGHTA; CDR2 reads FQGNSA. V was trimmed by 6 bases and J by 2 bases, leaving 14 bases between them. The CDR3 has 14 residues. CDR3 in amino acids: CASSPGTAPYEQYF. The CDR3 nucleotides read TGTGCCAGCAGTCCCGGGACCGCTCCCTACGAGCAGTACTTC. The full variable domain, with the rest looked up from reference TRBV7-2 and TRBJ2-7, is GAGVSQSPSNKVTEKGKDVELRCDPISGHTALYWYRQSLGQGLEFLIYFQGNSAPDKSGLPSDRFSAERTGGSVSTLTIQRTQQEDSAVYLCASSPGTAPYEQYFGPGTRLTVT.

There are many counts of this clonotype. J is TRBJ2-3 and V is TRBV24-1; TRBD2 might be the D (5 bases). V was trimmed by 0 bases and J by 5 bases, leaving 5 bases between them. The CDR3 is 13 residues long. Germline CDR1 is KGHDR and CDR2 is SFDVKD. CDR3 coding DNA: TGTGCCACCAGTGATTTGCGGGGAGATACGCAGTATTTT. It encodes CATSDLRGDTQYF.

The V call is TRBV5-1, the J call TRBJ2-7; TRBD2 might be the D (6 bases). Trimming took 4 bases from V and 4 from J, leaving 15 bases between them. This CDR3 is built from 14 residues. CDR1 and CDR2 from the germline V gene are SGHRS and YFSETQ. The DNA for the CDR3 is TGCGCCAGCAGCACCCGTGCGGGGTCATACGAGCAGTACTTC. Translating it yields CASSTRAGSYEQYF.

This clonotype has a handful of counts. CDR3: CASSFTGQGGSPLHF. The CDR3 region has the DNA TGCGCCAGCAGCTTTACAGGACAGGGGGGTTCACCCCTCCACTTT. The chain recombines TRBV5-1 with TRBJ1-6; 10 bases map to TRBD1. J was trimmed by 9 bases and V by 2 bases; bases with no gene match: 5. CDR3 size: 15 residues. Germline lookup yields CDR1 SGHRS and CDR2 YFSETQ.

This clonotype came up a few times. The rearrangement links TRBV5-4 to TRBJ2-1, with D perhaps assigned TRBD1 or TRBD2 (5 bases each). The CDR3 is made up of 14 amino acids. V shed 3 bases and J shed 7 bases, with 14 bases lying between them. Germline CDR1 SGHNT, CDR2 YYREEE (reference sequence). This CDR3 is CASSSYGAGNEQFF. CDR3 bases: TGTGCCAGCAGCTCCTACGGGGCCGGGAATGAGCAGTTCTTC.

The CDR3 DNA is TGTGCCAGCAGCTTAGACAGGGTCGGCACTGAAGCTTTCTTT. It codes for CASSLDRVGTEAFF. The V call is TRBV11-2, the J call TRBJ1-1; TRBD1 is a possible D gene (5 bases). The germline gives CDR1 SGHAT, CDR2 FQNNGV. Trimming took off 0 bases at V and 4 bases at J, with 9 bases between the two ends. The CDR3 sequence is 14 residues long.

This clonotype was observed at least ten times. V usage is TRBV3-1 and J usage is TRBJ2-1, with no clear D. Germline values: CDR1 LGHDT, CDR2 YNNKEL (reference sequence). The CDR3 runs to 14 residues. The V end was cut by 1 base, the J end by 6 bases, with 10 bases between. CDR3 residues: CASSQGVGGNEQFF. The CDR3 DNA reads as TGTGCCAGCAGCCAAGGGGTTGGTGGCAATGAGCAGTTCTTC.

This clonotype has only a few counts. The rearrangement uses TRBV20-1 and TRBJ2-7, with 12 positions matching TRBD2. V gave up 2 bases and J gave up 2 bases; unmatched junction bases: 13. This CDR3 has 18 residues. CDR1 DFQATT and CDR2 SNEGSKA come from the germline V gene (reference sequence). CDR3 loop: CSARRDTQGLAGTYEQYF. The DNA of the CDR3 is TGCAGTGCTAGACGGGACACGCAAGGACTAGCGGGGACCTACGAGCAGTACTTC.

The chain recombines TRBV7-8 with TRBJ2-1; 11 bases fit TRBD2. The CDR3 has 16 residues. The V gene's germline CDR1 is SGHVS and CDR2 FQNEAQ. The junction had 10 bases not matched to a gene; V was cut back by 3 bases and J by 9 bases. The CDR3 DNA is TGTGCCAGCAGCTTCACGACTAGCGGGATCGTGGGTGAGCAGTTCTTC. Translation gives CASSFTTSGIVGEQFF.

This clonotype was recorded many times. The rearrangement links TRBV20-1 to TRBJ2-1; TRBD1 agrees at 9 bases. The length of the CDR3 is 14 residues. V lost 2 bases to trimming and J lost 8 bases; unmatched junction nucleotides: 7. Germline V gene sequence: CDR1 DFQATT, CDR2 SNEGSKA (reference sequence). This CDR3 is CSARSGTGFDEQFF. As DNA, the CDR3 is TGCAGTGCTAGATCCGGGACAGGGTTTGATGAGCAGTTCTTC.

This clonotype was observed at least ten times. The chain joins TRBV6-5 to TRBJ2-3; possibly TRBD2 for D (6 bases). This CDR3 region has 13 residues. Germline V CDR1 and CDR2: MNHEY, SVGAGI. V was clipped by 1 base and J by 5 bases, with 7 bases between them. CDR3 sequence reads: CASSYLGGDTQYF. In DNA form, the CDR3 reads TGTGCCAGCAGTTACTTGGGGGGAGATACGCAGTATTTT.

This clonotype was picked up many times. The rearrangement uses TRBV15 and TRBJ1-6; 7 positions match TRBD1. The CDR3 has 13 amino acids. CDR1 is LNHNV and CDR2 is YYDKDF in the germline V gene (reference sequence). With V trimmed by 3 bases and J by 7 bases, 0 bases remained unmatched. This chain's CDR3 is CATSRTGNSPLHF. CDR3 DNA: TGTGCCACCAGCAGGACAGGGAATTCACCCCTCCACTTT.

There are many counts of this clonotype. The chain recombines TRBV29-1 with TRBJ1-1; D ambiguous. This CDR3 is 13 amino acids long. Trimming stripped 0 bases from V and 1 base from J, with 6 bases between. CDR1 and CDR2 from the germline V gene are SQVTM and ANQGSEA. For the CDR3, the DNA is TGCAGCGTTGAAGATGCAACGAACACTGAAGCTTTCTTT. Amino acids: CSVEDATNTEAFF.